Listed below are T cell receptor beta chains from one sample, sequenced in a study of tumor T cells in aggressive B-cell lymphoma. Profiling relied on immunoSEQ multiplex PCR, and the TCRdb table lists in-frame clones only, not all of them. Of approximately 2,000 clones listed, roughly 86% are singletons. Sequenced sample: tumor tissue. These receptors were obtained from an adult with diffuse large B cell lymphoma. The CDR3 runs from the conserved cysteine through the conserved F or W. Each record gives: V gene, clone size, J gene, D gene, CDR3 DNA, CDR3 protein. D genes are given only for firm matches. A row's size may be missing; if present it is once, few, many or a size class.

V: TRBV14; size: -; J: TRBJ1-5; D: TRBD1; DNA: TGTGCCAGCAGCCAATCGATACACCCAGACAGGGGGCATCAGCCCCAGCATTTT; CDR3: CASSQSIHPDRGHQPQHF
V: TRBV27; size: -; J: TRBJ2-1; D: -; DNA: TGTGCCAGCAGTTTAAGGCATCGCGGCGGGAATAATGAGCAGTTCTTC; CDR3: CASSLRHRGGNNEQFF
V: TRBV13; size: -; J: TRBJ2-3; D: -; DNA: TGTGCCAGCAGCAAGGGCCGGGGGGCCTCAGATACGCAGTATTTT; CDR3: CASSKGRGASDTQYF
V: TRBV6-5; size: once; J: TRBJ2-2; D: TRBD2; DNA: TGTGCCAGCAGTAGCGGGATGGATACCGGGGAGCTGTTTTTT; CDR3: CASSSGMDTGELFF
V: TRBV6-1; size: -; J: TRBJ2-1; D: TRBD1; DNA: TGTGCCAGCAGTGGAAGGACAGGTTCGCAGTTCTTC; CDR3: CASSGRTGSQFF
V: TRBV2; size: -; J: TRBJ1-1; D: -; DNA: TGTGCCAGCAGGGCGGGACGGATGAACACTGAAGCTTTCTTT; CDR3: CASRAGRMNTEAFF
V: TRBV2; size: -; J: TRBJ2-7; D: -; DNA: TGTGCCAGCAGCCAACAGGGTTACGAGCAGTACTTC; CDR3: CASSQQGYEQYF
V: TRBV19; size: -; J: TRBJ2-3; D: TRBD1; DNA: TGTGCCAGTAGTATCTGGACAGGGGGGGAGCAGTATTTT; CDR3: CASSIWTGGEQYF
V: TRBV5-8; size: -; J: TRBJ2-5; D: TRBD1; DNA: TGTGCCAGCAGCTTGGGGACGGGACAGGGGAATGCGGAGACCCAGTACTTC; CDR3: CASSLGTGQGNAETQYF
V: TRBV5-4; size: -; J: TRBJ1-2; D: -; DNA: TGTGCCAGCAGCTTGGATGGGACAAGTTATGGCTACACCTTC; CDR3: CASSLDGTSYGYTF
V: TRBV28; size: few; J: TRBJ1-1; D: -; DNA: TGTGCCAGCAGTTTCGACCCCCTGACTACTGAAGCTTTCTTT; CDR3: CASSFDPLTTEAFF
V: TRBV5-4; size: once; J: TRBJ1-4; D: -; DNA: TGTGCCAGCAGCTTAATGCAGGGGAGTGAAAAACTGTTTTTT; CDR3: CASSLMQGSEKLFF
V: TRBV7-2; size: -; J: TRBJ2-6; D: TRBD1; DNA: TGTGCCAGCAGCTTAGCCCTGGGACAGGGGAGCTCCGGGGCCAACGTCCTGACTTTC; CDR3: CASSLALGQGSSGANVLTF